This T cell receptor (beta chain) was sequenced for a study of OX40 agonist ivuxolimab in advanced cancers. Overall study: Recorded diagnoses for dose-escalation patients were hepatocellular carcinoma, melanoma, renal cell or head and neck cancer. Participants averaged roughly 57 years of age (range 23 to 79) and were 75% to 90% male.

The study's findings and limits: The expanded peripheral T cells' antigen specificity was not determined.

CDR3 length: 15 residues. Trimming removed 2 bases from V and 5 bases from J, with 16 bases in between. Looked up from germline, CDR1 is SGHTA and CDR2 is FQGNSA. Clones were sequenced by immunoSEQ multiplex PCR, and TCRdb holds only the in-frame ones, with some missing. The sample lists about 86,000 clones, roughly nine tenths occurring once. Turning to this clone: Its antigen is currently unknown.

Excluded were patients having autoimmune disease history or systemic immunosuppression. Specimen: CD4+ or CD8+ T cells sorted from blood, collected in a trial of the OX40 agonist ivuxolimab. The V and J genes are TRBV7-2 and TRBJ2-7; D could derive from TRBD1 or TRBD2 (6 bases each). The sequence came from an adult with an advanced solid tumor such as melanoma, head and neck, liver or kidney cancer. CDR3 bases: TGTGCCAGCAGCTTAAGGAACAGGGAGGCGGACGAGCAGTACTTC. It specifies CASSLRNREADEQYF.